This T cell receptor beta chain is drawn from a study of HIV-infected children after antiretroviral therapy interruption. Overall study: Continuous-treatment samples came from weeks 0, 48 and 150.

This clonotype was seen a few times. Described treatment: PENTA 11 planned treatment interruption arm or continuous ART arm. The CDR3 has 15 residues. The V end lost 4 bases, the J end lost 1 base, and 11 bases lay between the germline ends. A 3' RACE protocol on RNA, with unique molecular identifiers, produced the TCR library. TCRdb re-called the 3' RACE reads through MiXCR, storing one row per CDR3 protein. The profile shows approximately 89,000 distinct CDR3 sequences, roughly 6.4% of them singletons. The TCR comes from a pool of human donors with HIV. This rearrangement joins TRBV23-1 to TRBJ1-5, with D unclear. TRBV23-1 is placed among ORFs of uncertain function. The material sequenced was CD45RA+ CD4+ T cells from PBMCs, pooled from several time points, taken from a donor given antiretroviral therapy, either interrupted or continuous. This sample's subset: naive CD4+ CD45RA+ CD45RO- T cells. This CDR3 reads CASSLPERSNQPQHF. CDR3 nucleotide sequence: TGCGCCAGCAGTCTCCCCGAAAGGAGCAATCAGCCCCAGCATTTT.